This TCR beta chain was observed in a study of T-cell memory formation after mild COVID-19 (dated by TCRdb to 2020 to 2023). Study-level background: TCR sequence clusters from the two donors were largely donor specific. In two donors, T-cell clones that expanded and contracted after mild COVID-19 were followed by sequencing TCRalpha and TCRbeta repertoires longitudinally. Two young, previously healthy adult volunteers made up the cohort, one male and one female.

This clonotype was counted ten times or more. Its antigen remains undetermined. No base quality information exists; no much larger clone differs at one position. Sequenced on an Illumina NovaSeq 6000. Using 5'RACE with constant-segment primers, TCRalpha and TCRbeta cDNA libraries were constructed, with sample barcodes and unique molecular identifiers added in the process. Trizol reagent was used to extract RNA from every sample. Amplification of the libraries took two PCR steps, and the second step added a second sample barcode plus Illumina TruSeq adapters. Sequencing of the libraries was done on an Illumina NovaSeq, producing 2 x 150 bp paired-end reads. Per the authors' processing: Demultiplexing of reads and collapsing into UMI-guided consensus sequences were performed with migec v1.2.7. With mixcr v2.1.11, UMI consensuses were aligned to TRA and TRB V and J templates and assembled into clonotypes. Expanded or contracted clonotypes were those called significant by both edgeR and NoisET, with noise models trained on biological replicates. For edgeR calls, a false discovery rate-adjusted p below 0.01 and a log2 fold-change threshold of 1 were applied. As an exploratory analysis of dynamics, max-normalized trajectories of the 1000 most abundant clonotypes were examined with PCA combined with hierarchical clustering. Separately sequenced CD4+ and CD8+ repertoires were used to assign the CD4 or CD8 phenotype of responding clones. TCRdb reran the public reads through fastp at Q25 and MiXCR, keeping productive beta chains. Here each entry gathers all rows of one CDR3 protein and keeps the most common genes and DNA. For this entry, the V and J calls and clone size follow TCRdb and not the study's own pipeline. Counted in this sample were hundreds of thousands of distinct CDR3 sequences; about 23% of them appeared once. The ten largest clones add up to roughly an eighth of the sample.

Ficoll-Paque density gradient centrifugation was the method used to isolate PBMCs. V sheds 2 bases and J sheds 6 bases, leaving 5 bases between their ends. The germline V gene encodes CDR1 SEHNR and CDR2 FQNEAQ (reference sequence). The CDR3 goes from the cysteine to the phenylalanine over 12 residues. The retained sequence is limited to the CDR3, 36 bases, with the frame set at the first base. The paper as a whole reports these results and caveats: The second-wave clones that peaked on day 37 were not confirmed to be SARS-CoV-2 specific. Balanced CD4/CD8 phenotypes were observed for clones contracting from day 15 to 85, whereas a bias towards CD4+ was observed for a second wave of clones expanding from day 15 to 37. Contracting CD4+ clones were found mainly in CM and EM memory subsets, while CD8+ clones were enriched in EMRA. Only a couple of mild cases were covered by the study, and larger cohorts that include severe cases with pre-infection samples were considered necessary. Some responding clones were found in pre-infection memory, which suggests that pre-existing cross-reactive memory T cells took part in the SARS-CoV-2 response.

The rearranged segments are TRBV7-9 and TRBJ2-1, with no confident D gene call. Material: PBMCs or a T cell subset sorted from them (not recorded which). This TCR was sampled from an adult woman who had mild COVID-19 (a few samples of this study predate the infection). The sample titles of this study are shuffled in the database, so cell type and time point are left out; the donor was told from shared clones. The DNA is as follows: TGTGCCAGCAGCTTAAGCAGCAATGAGCAGTTCTTC. It encodes CASSLSSNEQFF. The CDR3 plus the reference TRBV7-9 and TRBJ2-1 genes for the other parts give the full variable domain: DTGVSQNPRHKITKRGQNVTFRCDPISEHNRLYWYRQTLGQGPEFLTYFQNEAQLEKSRLLSDRFSAERPKGSFSTLEIQRTEQGDSAMYLCASSLSSNEQFFGPGTRLTVL.